This is a list of T cell receptor beta chains from one sample in a study of response to subunit inactivated influenza vaccine. TCRdb redid the calling of the RT-PCR reads with MiXCR, one entry per CDR3 protein. The sample includes a few hundred thousand distinct CDR3 sequences, 21% of them seen just once. The material sequenced was PBMCs from blood, taken approximately 20 months after vaccination. These TCRs come from a man aged 45-69 years who received an inactivated influenza vaccine. Both conserved end residues are part of each CDR3. The order of the fields is clone size, D gene, J gene, V gene, CDR3 DNA, CDR3 protein. The D gene is left open where the match is weak. Only some rows state a clone size, as once, few, many or a class for expanded clones.

once | - | TRBJ1-1 | TRBV12-3/TRBV12-4 | TGTGCCAGCAGCCGGACAGAGTCAAACACTGAAGCTTTCTTT | CASSRTESNTEAFF
few | - | TRBJ1-1 | TRBV5-5 | TGTGCCAGCATCGGACTGATGAACACTGAAGCTTTCTTT | CASIGLMNTEAFF
- | - | TRBJ1-6 | TRBV12-3/TRBV12-4 | TGTGCCAGCAGTTCAAAAATCCGATCACCCCTCCACTTT | CASSSKIRSPLHF
- | TRBD1 | TRBJ1-1 | TRBV27 | TGTGCCAGCAGTCCCCGGGGACAGGGGGCGCGGACTGAAGCTTTCTTT | CASSPRGQGARTEAFF
few | TRBD1 | TRBJ1-2 | TRBV7-2 | TGTGCCAGCACCCTTGACAGGGGAAACTATGGCTACACCTTC | CASTLDRGNYGYTF
- | - | TRBJ1-2 | TRBV7-8 | TGTGCCAGCACCGCCTCCCTCTTTCACTATGGCTACACCTTC | CASTASLFHYGYTF
many | TRBD1 | TRBJ1-4 | TRBV10-2 | TGCGCCAGTAGACAGGGCTCTAATGAAAAACTGTTTTTT | CASRQGSNEKLFF
few | - | TRBJ2-1 | TRBV20-1 | TGCAGTGCCCAAACAGGAGTCTCCTACAATGAGCAGTTCTTC | CSAQTGVSYNEQFF
- | - | TRBJ1-5 | TRBV12-3/TRBV12-4 | TGTGCCAGCAGTTCGAAGGGGGGAGACAATCAGCCCCAGCATTTT | CASSSKGGDNQPQHF
- | - | TRBJ2-1 | TRBV20-1 | TGCAGTGCTAGTAATTTACTAAGTAATTACAATGAGCAGTTCTTC | CSASNLLSNYNEQFF
few | - | TRBJ1-1 | TRBV2 | TGTGCCAGCAGTGAATCGGCGGGGAAGGTCACTGAAGCTTTCTTT | CASSESAGKVTEAFF
few | TRBD1 | TRBJ1-2 | TRBV6-1 | TGTGCCAGCAGATCAGGGGGAGCTAACTATGGCTACACCTTC | CASRSGGANYGYTF
- | TRBD1 | TRBJ1-2 | TRBV10-3 | TGTGCCATCAGGGTTTTCAACTCCGGGACAGGGGAAAATGTCTACACCTTC | CAIRVFNSGTGENVYTF
few | TRBD1 | TRBJ1-2 | TRBV6-1 | TGTGCCAGCAGTGGACAGGGGAGCTATGGCTACACCTTC | CASSGQGSYGYTF
few | - | TRBJ1-3 | TRBV7-2 | TGTGCCAGCAGCGTTACTTCAGGCTCTGGAAACACCATATATTTT | CASSVTSGSGNTIYF
many | - | TRBJ1-1 | TRBV11-3 | TGTGCCAGCAGCTTAGATCTAGGAGCGGAAGCTTTCTTT | CASSLDLGAEAFF
- | TRBD1 | TRBJ1-2 | TRBV12-3/TRBV12-4 | TGTGCCAGCAGTGCACGACAGGGATTCTATGGCTACACCTTC | CASSARQGFYGYTF
- | TRBD1 | TRBJ2-3 | TRBV20-1 | TGCAGTGCTAGAGATCTCCCCGGACAGGGGGGGACAGATACGCAGTATTTT | CSARDLPGQGGTDTQYF
many | - | TRBJ1-1 | TRBV29-1 | TGCAGCGTTGCCCGTACAGATCCGAACACTGAAGCTTTCTTT | CSVARTDPNTEAFF
- | TRBD1 | TRBJ2-1 | TRBV9 | TGTGCCAGCAGCGTAGACAGGGGGTCTTTCAATGAGCAGTTCTTC | CASSVDRGSFNEQFF
- | TRBD1 | TRBJ2-1 | TRBV5-5 | TGTGCCAGCAGCAAAGGGACAGGGGGCGGGGAGCAGTTCTTC | CASSKGTGGGEQFF
- | - | TRBJ1-1 | TRBV13 | TGTGCCAGCAGCTTAGGCCCGGGGAGGAGCACTGAAGCTTTCTTT | CASSLGPGRSTEAFF
- | - | TRBJ2-1 | TRBV29-1 | TGCAGCGTCGACGGCCACTACAATGAGCAGTTCTTC | CSVDGHYNEQFF
many | - | TRBJ1-4 | TRBV29-1 | TGCAGCGCCCTGGACAGCGCTGGTGAAAAACTGTTTTTT | CSALDSAGEKLFF
few | - | TRBJ1-5 | TRBV6-2/TRBV6-3 | TGTGCCAGCAGGGGCGGGGGCAATCAGCCCCAGCATTTT | CASRGGGNQPQHF
few | - | TRBJ1-2 | TRBV7-2 | TGTGCCAGCAGCTTAGATTCAGCCGCTAACTATGGCTACACCTTC | CASSLDSAANYGYTF
many | TRBD1 | TRBJ2-1 | TRBV29-1 | TGCAGCGTTGCCCTTCGACAGGGGTCGATTTCTCGGTCCTACAATGAGCAGTTCTTC | CSVALRQGSISRSYNEQFF
- | TRBD2 | TRBJ2-1 | TRBV7-6 | TGTGCCAGCAGCTTAGAGGGAGGGTTGCGGAGGGGTCTAAGGGAGCAGTTCTTC | CASSLEGGLRRGLREQFF
- | TRBD1 | TRBJ2-7 | TRBV4-2 | TGTGCCAGCAGCCAAGCCCGTACAGGGGTCTCCTACGAGCAGTACTTC | CASSQARTGVSYEQYF
few | - | TRBJ2-1 | TRBV24-1 | TGTGCCACCAGTGACCCCACTATATCTGAGCAGTTCTTC | CATSDPTISEQFF
many | - | TRBJ1-1 | TRBV4-3 | TGCGCCAGCAGCCAAGTCGGGGGACACACTGAAGCTTTCTTT | CASSQVGGHTEAFF
- | - | TRBJ1-2 | TRBV14 | TGTGCCAGCAGCCAAGAATTTAACTATGGCTACACCTTC | CASSQEFNYGYTF
few | - | TRBJ1-1 | TRBV29-1 | TGCAGCGGGGGGCAGTTGAACACTGAAGCTTTCTTT | CSGGQLNTEAFF
- | - | TRBJ2-7 | TRBV12-3/TRBV12-4 | TGTGCCAGCAGTTTTCAGCACGAGCAGTACTTC | CASSFQHEQYF
- | - | TRBJ2-1 | TRBV11-2 | TGTGCCAGCAGCTTAAATGCGGGAATCAATGAGCAGTTCTTC | CASSLNAGINEQFF